Given below is one TCR beta chain in context. The antigen it binds to is not known. No per-base quality is available; no much larger clone lies one base away. The sample belongs to a study of shared clonotypes between healthy human individuals (dated by TCRdb to about 2020). Regarding the complete study: The cohort included three men and two women between 18 and 49 years of age. Different laboratories and diverse techniques were used to prepare libraries and sequence TCR repertoires, to increase sequencing depth and limit assay-specific biases. Per donor, leukapheresis produced somewhere between about 0.94 and 9.5 billion PBMCs. To estimate repertoire size and how much clonotype sharing occurs between individuals, the study deeply sequenced the blood TCR repertoires of roughly 5 healthy adults. For each donor, CD4 naive and CD4 memory were each given three plates, CD8 naive was given two plates, and CD8 memory was given one plate. Study-wide findings and limitations: Because the study included a small number of donors, the genetic and exposure-history diversity represented was limited. Sampling was restricted to blood, and TCR repertoires in tissue are likely to differ from TCR repertoires in blood. Compared with non-shared clonotypes, clonotypes shared by all four sorted-subset donors had higher generation probabilities. Naive subsets generally had larger estimated clonotype richness than memory subsets did. Based on pairwise subsampling, the degree of clonotype sharing among donors was expected to be affected by sequencing depth. When several donors were compared, the shared fraction of clonotypes was 5% to 6.5% for naive CD4, around 3.6% for naive CD8, about 2.4% for memory CD4, and about 0.36% for memory CD8. Even with the large sequencing depth, rarefaction of the sorted-subset datasets indicated that sequencing was incomplete.

CDR1 and CDR2 are read off the germline V gene as MDHEN and SYDVKM. The CDR3 covers 12 residues, taking in both the cysteine and the phenylalanine. Here the CDR3 DNA is all that survives: 36 bases in frame from base 1. Cut back by 8 bases and 4 bases, the V and J ends lie 11 bases apart. Healthy HIV-negative adults with no recently reported acute infections or vaccinations were included as donors. All donors were Caucasian adults living in Nashville, Tennessee, USA. CD4+ T cells were enriched by magnetic negative selection; naive cells were then positively selected on CD45RA, and the negative fraction formed the memory subset. Blood was obtained by leukapheresis, after which PBMCs were separated by Ficoll-Histopaque density gradient centrifugation and cryopreserved in liquid nitrogen vapor phase. Purity and quantity of every magnetically sorted T cell population were checked by analytical flow cytometry. Each sorted fraction had its genomic DNA isolated and then quantified by UV absorbance on a Nanodrop 2000c.

Using the deep immunoSEQ assay, multiplex PCR amplified TCR CDR3 regions from genomic DNA. Genomic DNA extracted from each cell subset was distributed evenly over all wells of several immunoSEQ 96-well plates, and each plate served as one replicate. Each replicate PCR for sorted subsets received 200 ng genomic DNA, equal to roughly 30,000 T cell genomes. Purified libraries were quantified with a Qubit 3.0 fluorometer, sized on a Bioanalyzer 2100, and re-quantified with the KAPA Library Quantification kit. Each immunoSEQ 96-well plate was sequenced on its own single-read 150-cycle Illumina NextSeq 550 flow cell. Processing in the source paper ran as follows. The immunoSEQ output contained only junctional sequences without quality scores, so filtering could not match that applied to full-length reads. Sequences were annotated with PyIR, a Python wrapper for IgBLAST v1.9, and V/J genes and CDR3 were assigned using IMGT germline references. Reads with weak V/J assignments (E-value above 1e-6), missing CDR3, stop codons, out-of-frame junctions, or ambiguous translated residues were removed. V3J clonotypes were defined as sequences sharing an identical inferred V gene, J gene, and CDR3 amino acid sequence. Percentage overlap between repertoires was computed as shared unique clonotypes divided by the size of the smaller repertoire. Repertoire richness was assessed with RTK rarefaction, the Chao1 estimator, and Recon v2.1 estimates of unobserved clonotypes. OLGA was used to compute generation probabilities for all TCRbeta clonotypes that the gDNA method yielded from a handful of donors. The table comes from immuneACCESS by way of TCRdb, which keeps in-frame sequences with V and J called. Part of the clones is missing from these tables; in studies checked, under half for an unresolved V gene and the rest for unknown reasons. That table is the source of V, J and clone size, and D and trimming were worked out from the DNA. The table for this sample lists around 510,000 clones; roughly 95% of them were counted only once. The top ten clonotypes cover about 0.067% of the sample.

The source of this sequence is a woman aged 30 to 39 in good health. The sequence joins TRBV28 to TRBJ1-1; the D gene remains uncertain. What was sequenced was naive CD4+ T cells sorted from blood. The label giving this sample's cell subset or site can be read as: CD45RA+ positively selected. The CDR3 reads as follows: CASWGSGTEAFF. DNA sequence: TGTGCCAGCTGGGGTAGTGGCACTGAAGCTTTCTTT.